Presented here are 22 T cell receptor beta chains from one specimen sequenced in a study of shared clonotypes between healthy human individuals. Assay: immunoSEQ multiplex PCR; the TCRdb copy retains only in-frame clones and omits some. The sample includes a few hundred thousand clones, approximately 79% of them seen just once. The sample taken for sequencing was PBMCs. These receptors were taken from a woman aged 40 to 50 in good health. Some clones in this sample may be carry-over from other donors' samples.

This chain joins TRBV30 and TRBJ1-3, with D uncertain. This CDR3 is 11 amino acids long. V gave up 5 bases and J gave up 3 bases, with 5 bases separating them. Germline V gene lookup returns CDR1 GTSNPN and CDR2 SVGIG (reference sequence). The CDR3 coding sequence is TGTGCCTGGGGGAATGGAAACACCATATATTTT. The encoded protein is CAWGNGNTIYF.

The V gene is TRBV2, the J gene TRBJ2-3; 10 bases agree with TRBD2. CDR1 SNHLY and CDR2 FYNNEI come from the germline V gene. After removal of 6 bases from V and 2 bases from J, the junction contained 5 bases not matched to a gene. There are 15 residues in the CDR3. CDR3 in DNA: TGTGCCAGCAGCCAAAGCGGGAGGGACACAGATACGCAGTATTTT. Amino acid sequence: CASSQSGRDTDTQYF.

The chain has TRBV30 and TRBJ2-2, with a tentative D call TRBD1 (6 bases). The CDR3 runs to 15 residues. V was shortened by 1 base and J by 6 bases, with 15 bases between the two germline ends. CDR1 and CDR2 (germline): GTSNPN, SVGIG (reference sequence). This CDR3 reads CAWSGGRGWAGELFF. The CDR3 DNA follows: TGTGCCTGGAGTGGCGGCAGGGGATGGGCCGGGGAGCTGTTTTTT.

This sequence joins TRBV30 and TRBJ2-7; 8 positions agree with TRBD2. Germline values: CDR1 GTSNPN, CDR2 SVGIG (reference sequence). With V trimmed by 3 bases and J by 7 bases, 8 bases remained unmatched. The CDR3 covers 13 residues. The chain's CDR3 is CAWSPSGRGEQYF. CDR3 DNA sequence: TGTGCCTGGAGCCCCAGCGGGAGAGGGGAGCAGTACTTC.

The chain uses TRBV4-1 and TRBJ2-3; D call uncertain. The length of the CDR3 is 13 residues. Germline assignment: CDR1 MGHRA and CDR2 YSYEKL. V was clipped by 0 bases and J by 3 bases, with 4 bases between them. The CDR3 region has the DNA TGCGCCAGCAGCCAAGAGACTACAGATACGCAGTATTTT. Protein: CASSQETTDTQYF.

This sequence joins TRBV27 and TRBJ2-1; 13 bases are a match to TRBD2. The CDR3 spans 13 residues. Germline V gives CDR1 MNHEY, CDR2 SMNVEV (reference sequence). Trimming at V came to 8 bases and at J to 10 bases, leaving 5 bases not matched to a gene. CDR3 bases: TGTGCCAGCCATTCGGGACTAGCGGGAGAGCAGTTCTTC. Amino acid sequence: CASHSGLAGEQFF.

The V and J genes are TRBV27 and TRBJ2-7; the D call may be TRBD1 or TRBD2 (6 bases each). V was clipped by 2 bases and J by 4 bases, with 15 bases between them. CDR1 MNHEY and CDR2 SMNVEV come from the germline V gene (reference sequence). CDR3 length: 15 residues. The chain's CDR3 is CASSLTGRFPYEQYF. CDR3 bases: TGTGCCAGCAGTTTAACAGGGAGGTTTCCTTACGAGCAGTACTTC.

This sequence joins TRBV6-5 and TRBJ2-7; 9 bases align to TRBD2. CDR3 length: 16 residues. Germline trimming cut 2 bases from V and 4 bases from J; bases unmatched to any gene: 9. CDR1 is MNHEY and CDR2 is SVGAGI in the germline V gene. The CDR3 sequence is CASSYGAAGGPYEQYF. The CDR3 nucleotides read TGTGCCAGCAGTTACGGGGCGGCGGGAGGGCCGTACGAGCAGTACTTC.

The rearrangement joins TRBV30 to TRBJ2-7, with a possible D match to TRBD2 (6 bases). Germline V gene sequence: CDR1 GTSNPN, CDR2 SVGIG (reference sequence). The CDR3 has 13 amino acids. V was cut by 3 bases and J by 3 bases, with 12 bases left in between. CDR3 sequence: CAWRATRNYEQYF. CDR3 coding DNA: TGTGCCTGGAGGGCGACTAGAAACTACGAGCAGTACTTC.

The V gene is TRBV4-3, the J gene TRBJ2-5; a possible D gene is TRBD2 (6 bases). V dropped 1 base and J dropped 4 bases, with 13 bases sitting between them. The length of the CDR3 is 15 residues. The V gene's germline CDR1 is LGHNA and CDR2 YSLEER. The CDR3 loop reads CASSQAVGGRETQYF. DNA of the CDR3: TGCGCCAGCAGCCAAGCGGTGGGGGGACGAGAGACCCAGTACTTC.

The chain carries TRBV29-1 and TRBJ2-4; the D gene could be TRBD1 or TRBD2 (5 bases each). Germline V gene sequence: CDR1 SQVTM, CDR2 ANQGSEA. V was pared by 4 bases and J by 6 bases, with 13 bases between. This CDR3 is built from 13 residues. The CDR3 DNA is TGCAGCGTTGTGGGGGTTGAGGGAAACATTCAGTACTTC. It codes for CSVVGVEGNIQYF.

The chain uses TRBV27 and TRBJ2-1; D uncertain. This CDR3 is 11 amino acids long. The V gene lost 7 bases and the J gene lost 7 bases, with 8 bases spanning the gap. Looked up from germline, CDR1 is MNHEY and CDR2 is SMNVEV (reference sequence). In nucleotides, the CDR3 is TGTGCCAGCAAAACTCGAAATGAGCAGTTCTTC. This gives the protein CASKTRNEQFF.

V and J are TRBV5-1 and TRBJ2-1; possible D gene TRBD1, 6 bases. V gave up 6 bases and J gave up 4 bases, with 23 bases separating them. Germline V gene data show CDR1 as SGHRS and CDR2 as YFSETQ. The CDR3 is made up of 17 amino acids. CDR3 region: CASMFTTVDRSYNEQFF. CDR3 bases: TGCGCCAGCATGTTTACAACGGTCGACAGGTCTTACAATGAGCAGTTCTTC. The full variable domain, with the rest looked up from reference TRBV5-1 and TRBJ2-1, is KAGVTQTPRYLIKTRGQQVTLSCSPISGHRSVSWYQQTPGQGLQFLFEYFSETQRNKGNFPGRFSGRQFSNSRSEMNVSTLELGDSALYLCASMFTTVDRSYNEQFFGPGTRLTVL.

This rearrangement joins TRBV28 to TRBJ2-1; D is unclear. Germline CDR1 reads MDHEN; CDR2 reads SYDVKM. V gave up 5 bases and J gave up 6 bases, with 5 bases separating them. The CDR3 is 11 residues long. CDR3 DNA sequence: TGTGCCAGCAGTCCATTCAATGAGCAGTTCTTC. This gives the protein CASSPFNEQFF. The full variable domain, with the rest looked up from reference TRBV28 and TRBJ2-1, is DVKVTQSSRYLVKRTGEKVFLECVQDMDHENMFWYRQDPGLGLRLIYFSYDVKMKEKGDIPEGYSVSREKKERFSLILESASTNQTSMYLCASSPFNEQFFGPGTRLTVL.

The rearrangement links TRBV7-9 to TRBJ1-5; unclear D gene. Trimming removed 4 bases at V and 7 bases at J, with 8 bases between. This CDR3 comprises 12 residues. In germline, CDR1 is SEHNR, CDR2 FQNEAQ (reference sequence). As DNA, the CDR3 is TGTGCCAGCAGCTCCCCCCGGCAGCCCCAGCATTTT. This gives the protein CASSSPRQPQHF.

The chain joins TRBV5-1 to TRBJ2-2; 11 nucleotides align to TRBD2. The V gene's germline CDR1 is SGHRS and CDR2 YFSETQ. The junction had 5 bases not matched to a gene; V was cut back by 2 bases and J by 2 bases. The CDR3 contains 17 residues. The CDR3 loop reads CASSFPSGRSNTGELFF. Here the CDR3 DNA reads TGCGCCAGCAGCTTCCCTAGCGGGAGGTCAAACACCGGGGAGCTGTTTTTT.

V is TRBV5-6 and J is TRBJ2-7, with TRBD2 identical over 11 bases. This CDR3 has 15 residues. Per the germline V gene, CDR1 is SGHDT and CDR2 is YYEEEE. V was clipped by 0 bases and J by 6 bases; unmatched bases: 5. CDR3 in amino acids: CASSLAGSGRGEQYF. DNA of the CDR3: TGTGCCAGCAGCTTGGCGGGTAGCGGGAGGGGCGAGCAGTACTTC. Complete variable domain (other parts from reference TRBV5-6 and TRBJ2-7): DAGVTQSPTHLIKTRGQQVTLRCSPKSGHDTVSWYQQALGQGPQFIFQYYEEEERQRGNFPDRFSGHQFPNYSSELNVNALLLGDSALYLCASSLAGSGRGEQYFGPGTRLTVT.

This clone has just one count. J is TRBJ2-1 and V is TRBV7-6; 9 nucleotides agree with TRBD2. The V segment lost 8 bases and the J segment 1 base; nucleotides outside the gene matches: 3. The length of the CDR3 is 14 residues. Per the germline V gene, CDR1 is SGHVS and CDR2 is FNYEAQ. CDR3 residues: CASATSGSYNEQFF. In nucleotides, the CDR3 is TGTGCCAGCGCCACTAGCGGGTCCTACAATGAGCAGTTCTTC.

Many counts were recorded for this clone. This chain links TRBV7-2 with TRBJ1-2; 7 positions agree with TRBD1. Germline CDR1 is SGHTA and CDR2 is FQGNSA. The V gene end was trimmed by 5 bases and the J gene end by 6 bases; junction bases not matched to a gene: 9. CDR3 length: 14 amino acids. The CDR3 DNA reads as TGTGCCAGCAGCCCCCGAGGGGGCTTGGATGGCTACACCTTC. It yields the protein CASSPRGGLDGYTF.

This clone was detected only a few times. The gene calls are TRBV5-1 and TRBJ2-2; D possibly matches TRBD1 or TRBD2 (5 bases each). Trimming pared 0 bases from V and 4 bases from J, leaving 13 bases between. The CDR3 is made up of 16 amino acids. Germline-derived CDR1 and CDR2 are SGHRS and YFSETQ. CDR3 in amino acids: CASSLGGILGTGELFF. The CDR3 nucleotides are TGCGCCAGCAGCTTGGGGGGGATACTCGGCACCGGGGAGCTGTTTTTT.

The J gene is TRBJ2-3, the V gene TRBV25-1, with TRBD1 matching over 7 bases. J gave up 0 bases and V 3 bases, and 6 bases lay outside the gene matches. The CDR3 consists of 16 residues. CDR1 is MGHDK and CDR2 is SYGVNS in the germline V gene. The CDR3 region has the DNA TGTGCCAGCAGTGAGCCCGGGACAGTAAGCACAGATACGCAGTATTTT. It is translated as CASSEPGTVSTDTQYF. The complete variable domain, with remaining parts taken from reference TRBV25-1 and TRBJ2-3, reads EADIYQTPRYLVIGTGKKITLECSQTMGHDKMYWYQQDPGMELHLIHYSYGVNSTEKGDLSSESTVSRIRTEHFPLTLESARPSHTSQYLCASSEPGTVSTDTQYFGPGTRLTVL.

This chain connects TRBV6-6 to TRBJ1-5; perhaps TRBD1 as D (5 bases). Germline V gene sequence: CDR1 MNHNY, CDR2 SVGAGI (reference sequence). The CDR3 sequence is 15 residues long. Trimming pared 5 bases from V and 2 bases from J, leaving 13 bases between. CDR3: CASSAGSFGNQPQHF. CDR3 in DNA: TGTGCCAGCAGTGCAGGGTCGTTTGGCAATCAGCCCCAGCATTTT.